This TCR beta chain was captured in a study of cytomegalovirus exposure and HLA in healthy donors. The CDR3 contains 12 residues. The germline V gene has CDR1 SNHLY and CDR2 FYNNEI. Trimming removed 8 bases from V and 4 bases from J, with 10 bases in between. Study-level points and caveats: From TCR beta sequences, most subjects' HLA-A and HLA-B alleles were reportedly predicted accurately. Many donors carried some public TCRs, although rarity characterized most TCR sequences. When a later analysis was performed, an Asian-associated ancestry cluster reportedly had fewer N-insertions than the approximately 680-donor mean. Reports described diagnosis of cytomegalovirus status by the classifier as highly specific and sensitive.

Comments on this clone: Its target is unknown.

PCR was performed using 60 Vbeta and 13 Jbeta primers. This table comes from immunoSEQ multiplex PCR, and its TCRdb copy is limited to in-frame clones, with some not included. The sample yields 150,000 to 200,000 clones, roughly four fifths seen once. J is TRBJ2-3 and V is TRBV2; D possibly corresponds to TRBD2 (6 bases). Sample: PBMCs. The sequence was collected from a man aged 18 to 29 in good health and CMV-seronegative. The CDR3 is CASGGLADTQYF. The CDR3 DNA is TGTGCCAGCGGAGGGTTGGCAGATACGCAGTATTTT.